This T cell receptor (beta chain) was recorded in a study of T cell responses to AZD1222 COVID-19 vaccine. Study-level findings and limits: Most donors were white British and more were female, and clonal diversity was possibly underestimated.

The CDR3 runs 15 residues. V dropped 2 bases and J dropped 7 bases, with 16 bases sitting between them. Germline CDR1 SGHRS, CDR2 YFSETQ. The repertoire was sequenced with immunoSEQ multiplex PCR; TCRdb's copy has only in-frame clones and lacks some. This sample has 150,000 to 250,000 clones, with approximately 90% found just once. Comments on this clone: Its antigen is not identified.

The starting material was peripheral blood, obtained 28 days after the second AZD1222 dose. This TCR was sampled from an adult who received the AZD1222 COVID-19 vaccine. This sequence joins TRBV5-1 and TRBJ2-1; D may be TRBD2 (6 bases). CDR3 DNA sequence: TGCGCCAGCAGCTTAACTTCGGGAGAGCGAAATGAGCAGTTCTTC. Its translation: CASSLTSGERNEQFF.